These 5 T cell receptor beta chains share one sample of origin, sequenced in a study of blood T cells in healthy people across ages. A second PCR of roughly 6 to 12 cycles used a sample-barcoded 5' primer and a J-beta primer mix. MiXCR, run by TCRdb on the 5' RACE reads, gives a single entry per CDR3 protein. The sample records under 800,000 distinct CDR3 sequences, more than 20% being singletons. Material for sequencing was blood. These receptors were obtained from a man between 70 and 80 years old in good health.

This clonotype was counted ten times or more. The rearrangement links TRBV12-3 or TRBV12-4 to TRBJ2-1, with D possibly TRBD2 on 6 matching bases. This CDR3 is 13 amino acids long. V shed 5 bases and J shed 11 bases, with 16 bases lying between them. Here the CDR3 DNA reads TGTGCCAGCAGTAGAGACGGACTACCAAAGCAGTTCTTC. This translates into CASSRDGLPKQFF.

This clonotype was seen a handful of times. The chain carries TRBV7-3 and TRBJ2-2, with D unresolved. Germline CDR1 SGHTA, CDR2 FQGTGA. The CDR3 length is 15 residues. The ends were cut back, 2 bases at V and 0 bases at J, with 7 bases in the middle. CDR3 sequence reads: CASSLAPANTGELFF. The CDR3 DNA sequence: TGTGCCAGCAGCTTAGCGCCTGCGAACACCGGGGAGCTGTTTTTT. Drawing the rest from reference TRBV7-3 and TRBJ2-2, the complete variable domain is GAGVSQTPSNKVTEKGKYVELRCDPISGHTALYWYRQSLGQGPEFLIYFQGTGAADDSGLPNDRFFAVRPEGSVSTLKIQRTERGDSAVYLCASSLAPANTGELFFGEGSRLTVL.

The V and J genes are TRBV28 and TRBJ2-5, with TRBD1 as a possible D gene (5 bases). V gave up 6 bases and J gave up 3 bases, with 11 bases separating them. The CDR3 contains 13 residues. Looked up from germline, CDR1 is MDHEN and CDR2 is SYDVKM. The CDR3 loop is CASRLGREETQYF. In DNA, the CDR3 is TGTGCCAGCAGACTTGGCAGGGAAGAGACCCAGTACTTC.

The chain couples TRBV10-3 to TRBJ2-7, with 9 bases aligning to TRBD1. V dropped 5 bases and J dropped 6; count of bases not matched to a gene: 2. Germline loops: CDR1 ENHRY, CDR2 SYGVKD. The CDR3 has 12 residues. DNA of the CDR3: TGTGCCATCAGTTTGGACAGGGGCGAGCAGTACTTC. Its translation: CAISLDRGEQYF.

The genes are TRBV4-3 and TRBJ2-1, with unresolved D. Trimming shortened V by 0 bases and J by 0 bases, and 9 bases separated the two germline ends. From germline, CDR1 is LGHNA and CDR2 YSLEER. The CDR3 totals 16 residues. CDR3 in amino acids: CASSQESTYSYNEQFF. The CDR3 DNA reads TGCGCCAGCAGCCAAGAAAGCACCTACTCCTACAATGAGCAGTTCTTC.